This T cell receptor (beta chain) was recorded in a study of T cells in Graves' hyperthyroidism and ophthalmopathy. The TCR beta CDR3 regions underwent amplification using RNA transcripts as the source. HTBI primers were used for first-round RT-PCR of the TCR CDR3. TCRdb redid the calling of the multiplex PCR reads with MiXCR, one entry per CDR3 protein. Of about 210,000 distinct CDR3 sequences detected, roughly 18% appear once; the ten largest clones hold about 41%. Study-level results: Ophthalmopathy was identified by the model a median roughly 6.5 months ahead of onset.

The CDR3 has 15 amino acids. V shed 5 bases and J 6 bases; nucleotides not matched to a gene: 7. Germline V gene lookup returns CDR1 SEHNR and CDR2 FQNEAQ (reference sequence). This clonotype was observed many times. Its specificity is not known. Not enrolled were patients with uncontrolled infection, other autoimmune disease, pregnancy or lactation. In making diagnoses, clinical symptoms, serum thyroxine and TRAb, thyroid ultrasound and orbital computed tomography were all used. Sequenced material: blood. The clonotype was recovered from a man aged 35 to 55 with Graves' hyperthyroidism. The chain uses TRBV7-9 and TRBJ2-2, with TRBD1 identical over 9 bases. The CDR3 coding sequence is TGTGCCAGCAGCCCCGGGACAGGGTTCGCCGGGGAGCTGTTTTTT. It translates to CASSPGTGFAGELFF.